The present TCR beta chain was sequenced within a study of cytomegalovirus exposure and HLA in healthy donors. The study, taken as a whole, reports: No immune exposure information besides CMV serostatus was available.

PCR primers comprised 60 Vbeta and 13 Jbeta primers. Only in-frame clones appear in the TCRdb table, and some are missing; sequencing was by immunoSEQ multiplex PCR. This sample yields about 250,000 clones, of which 78% are seen a single time; about 0.45% belongs to the top ten. Details on this clone: Its target is unknown.

This receptor was taken from a boy aged 10-17 years in good health and CMV-seronegative. The sequenced sample was PBMCs.

The chain's CDR3 is CASSPPGQREQYF. CDR3 in DNA: TGTGCCAGCAGCCCACCGGGACAGAGGGAGCAGTACTTC. V and J are TRBV5-5 and TRBJ2-7; TRBD1 agrees at 7 bases. The CDR3 has 13 residues. Trimming cost V 4 bases and J 7 bases; bases outside gene matches: 8. The V gene's germline CDR1 is SGHKS and CDR2 YYEKEE (reference sequence).